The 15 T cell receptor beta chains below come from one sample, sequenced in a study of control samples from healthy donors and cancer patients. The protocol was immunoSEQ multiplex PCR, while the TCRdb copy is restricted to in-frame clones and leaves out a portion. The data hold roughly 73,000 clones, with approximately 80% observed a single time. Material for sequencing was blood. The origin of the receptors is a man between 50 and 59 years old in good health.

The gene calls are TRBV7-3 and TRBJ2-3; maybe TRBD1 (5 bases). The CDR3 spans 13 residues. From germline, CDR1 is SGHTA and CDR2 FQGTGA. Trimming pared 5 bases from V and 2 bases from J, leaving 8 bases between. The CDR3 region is CASSPGNTDTQYF. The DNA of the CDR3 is TGTGCCAGCAGCCCAGGGAACACAGATACGCAGTATTTT.

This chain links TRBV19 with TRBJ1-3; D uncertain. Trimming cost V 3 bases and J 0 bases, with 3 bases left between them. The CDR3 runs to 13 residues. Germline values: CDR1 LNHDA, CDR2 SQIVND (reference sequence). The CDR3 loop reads CASSMVSGNTIYF. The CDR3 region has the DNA TGTGCCAGTAGTATGGTCTCTGGAAACACCATATATTTT.

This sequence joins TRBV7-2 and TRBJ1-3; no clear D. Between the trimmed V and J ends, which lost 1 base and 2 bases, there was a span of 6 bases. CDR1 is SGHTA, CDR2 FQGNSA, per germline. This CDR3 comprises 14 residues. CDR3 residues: CASSLGSPGNTIYF. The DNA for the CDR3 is TGTGCCAGCAGCTTAGGCTCCCCTGGAAACACCATATATTTT.

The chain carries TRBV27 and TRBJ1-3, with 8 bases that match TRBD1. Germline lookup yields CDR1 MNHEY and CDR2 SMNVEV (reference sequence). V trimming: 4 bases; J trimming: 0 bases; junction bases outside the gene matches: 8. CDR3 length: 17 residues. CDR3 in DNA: TGTGCCAGCAGTTCCTACGGGACAGGTTACTCTGGAAACACCATATATTTT. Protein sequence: CASSSYGTGYSGNTIYF.

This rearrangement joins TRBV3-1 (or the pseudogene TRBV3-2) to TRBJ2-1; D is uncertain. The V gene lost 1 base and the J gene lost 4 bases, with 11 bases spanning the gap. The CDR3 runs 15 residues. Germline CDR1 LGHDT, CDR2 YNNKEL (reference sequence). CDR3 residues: CASSQGAVRYNEQFF. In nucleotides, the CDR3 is TGTGCCAGCAGCCAAGGGGCAGTTAGATACAATGAGCAGTTCTTC.

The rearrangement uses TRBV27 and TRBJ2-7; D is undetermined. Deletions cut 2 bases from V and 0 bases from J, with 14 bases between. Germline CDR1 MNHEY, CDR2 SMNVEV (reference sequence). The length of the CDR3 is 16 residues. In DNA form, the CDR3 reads TGTGCCAGCAGTTTAGATGCGAACTTAAACTCCTACGAGCAGTACTTC. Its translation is CASSLDANLNSYEQYF.

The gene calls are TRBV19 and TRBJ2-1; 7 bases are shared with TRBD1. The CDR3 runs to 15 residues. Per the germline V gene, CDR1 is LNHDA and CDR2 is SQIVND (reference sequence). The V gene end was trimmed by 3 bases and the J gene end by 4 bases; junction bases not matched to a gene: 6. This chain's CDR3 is CASSMQGGAYNEQFF. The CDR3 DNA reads TGTGCCAGTAGTATGCAAGGGGGCGCATACAATGAGCAGTTCTTC.

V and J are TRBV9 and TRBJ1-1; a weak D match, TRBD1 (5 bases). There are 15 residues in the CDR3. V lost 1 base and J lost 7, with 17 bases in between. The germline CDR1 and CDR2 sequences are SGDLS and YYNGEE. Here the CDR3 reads CASSVTDSKRGEAFF. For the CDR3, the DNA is TGTGCCAGCAGCGTAACCGATTCTAAGAGGGGTGAAGCTTTCTTT.

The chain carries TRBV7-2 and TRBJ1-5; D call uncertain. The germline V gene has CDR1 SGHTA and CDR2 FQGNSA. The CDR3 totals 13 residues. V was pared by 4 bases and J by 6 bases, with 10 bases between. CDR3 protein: CASSWDEGQPQHF. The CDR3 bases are TGTGCCAGCAGCTGGGATGAGGGTCAGCCCCAGCATTTT.

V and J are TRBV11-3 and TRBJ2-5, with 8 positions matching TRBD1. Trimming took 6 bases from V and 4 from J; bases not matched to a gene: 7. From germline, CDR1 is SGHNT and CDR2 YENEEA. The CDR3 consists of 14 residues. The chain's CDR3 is CASRFGTGGETQYF. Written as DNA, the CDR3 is TGTGCCAGCAGGTTCGGGACAGGAGGAGAGACCCAGTACTTC.

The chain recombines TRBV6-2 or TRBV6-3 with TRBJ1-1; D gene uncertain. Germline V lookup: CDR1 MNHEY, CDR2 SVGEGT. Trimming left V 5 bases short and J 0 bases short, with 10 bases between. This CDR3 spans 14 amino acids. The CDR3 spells CASSGRVMNTEAFF. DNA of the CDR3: TGTGCCAGCAGTGGCAGAGTAATGAACACTGAAGCTTTCTTT.

The CDR3 DNA reads TGTGCCAGCAGCCAGGGGAGGGCCCGGGTCGGGGAGCAGTACTTC. It yields the protein CASSQGRARVGEQYF. The chain employs TRBV7-2 and TRBJ2-7, with D possibly matching TRBD2 (7 bases). The CDR3 loop spans 15 amino acids. The V gene's germline CDR1 is SGHTA and CDR2 FQGNSA. V lost 5 bases and J 7 bases, leaving 21 bases between the germline ends.

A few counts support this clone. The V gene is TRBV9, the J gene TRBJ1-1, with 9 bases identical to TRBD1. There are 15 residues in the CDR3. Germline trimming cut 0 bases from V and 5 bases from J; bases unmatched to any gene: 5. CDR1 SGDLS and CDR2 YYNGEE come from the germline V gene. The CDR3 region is CASSVAQGAWTEAFF. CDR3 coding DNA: TGTGCCAGCAGCGTAGCACAGGGGGCTTGGACTGAAGCTTTCTTT.

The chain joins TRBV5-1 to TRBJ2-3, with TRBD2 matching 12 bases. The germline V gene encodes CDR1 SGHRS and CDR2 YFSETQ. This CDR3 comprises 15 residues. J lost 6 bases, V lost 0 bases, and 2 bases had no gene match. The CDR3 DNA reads TGCGCCAGCAGCTTGGGACTAGCGGGGGCGGATACGCAGTATTTT. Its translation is CASSLGLAGADTQYF.

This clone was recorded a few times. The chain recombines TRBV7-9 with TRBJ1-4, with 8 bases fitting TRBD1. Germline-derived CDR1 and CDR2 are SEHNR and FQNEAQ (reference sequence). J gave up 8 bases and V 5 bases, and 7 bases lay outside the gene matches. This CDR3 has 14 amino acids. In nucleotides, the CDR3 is TGTGCCAGCAGCCCTCAGGGGGCGGAAGAAAAACTGTTTTTT. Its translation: CASSPQGAEEKLFF.